One TCR beta chain is described in this entry. The specificity of this receptor is unknown. Base qualities are not provided; no much larger clone lies one nucleotide away. This record comes from a study of regulatory T cells in long-lasting Graves disease (dated by TCRdb to 2020 to 2022). At the level of the whole study: Antithyroid drugs had been taken for less than 3 months by newly diagnosed Graves' disease patients. The study was registered as a clinical trial and conducted in China. TCR sequencing covered roughly 13 persistent and around 20 newly diagnosed Graves' disease patients, some 35 samples in total. Peripheral blood TCR sequencing and RNA sequencing compared persistent Graves' disease patients with newly diagnosed Graves' disease patients.

Counted from cysteine to phenylalanine, this CDR3 has 13 amino acids. Only the CDR3 part of the read is kept: 39 bases, read in frame from the first base. A distance of 7 bases separates the germline ends of V and J, which lose 1 base and 1 base respectively. CDR1 and CDR2 (DFQATT, SNEGSKA) derive from the germline V gene (reference sequence). The time point label on this specimen signifies: newly diagnosed GD, antithyroid drugs for less than 3 months. For both TCR sequencing and RNA sequencing, RNA was extracted from PBMCs using TRIzol. Graves' disease was diagnosed according to American Thyroid Association guidelines. Patients for the study were recruited at an endocrinology department in Xi'an, China. From each patient, roughly 9 milliliters of peripheral blood was collected into an EDTA anticoagulant tube. Ficoll Paque Plus density gradient separation was used to isolate PBMCs, and no additional T cell sorting was done. An Agilent 2100 Bioanalyzer and agarose gel were used to check RNA quality, and a NanoDrop 2000 was used to measure RNA concentration.

General study outcomes and caveats: Lower TCR Shannon entropy and fewer highly expanded clones were observed in persistent Graves' disease patients than in newly diagnosed patients, which suggested clonal expansion. The small sample size was acknowledged by the authors as a limitation that may reduce accuracy. Persistent patients shared more public clonotypes among themselves (2,741) than newly diagnosed patients did (approximately 970). Sequencing and analysis were restricted to the TCR beta chain. Only peripheral blood was studied, because thyroid tissue, the primary lesion, was inaccessible. Preferential use of TRBV28, TRBJ1-2 and TRBJ2-5 was observed in persistent disease, whereas TRBV20-1 and TRBJ2-1 were favored in newly diagnosed disease.

The receptor library was made with multiplex PCR. Sequencing instrument: Illumina HiSeq 4000. TCR beta libraries were built with iRepertoire HTBI primers and Arm-PCR amplification of CDR3 regions. Before sequencing, the PCR products underwent gel purification. The authors processed their data as follows. Gene usage analysis of CDR3 amino acid clonotypes relied on the approximately 60 TRBV and 15 or so TRBJ segments identified across samples. Filtered high-quality paired reads were merged into contigs using COPE and FqMerger. BLAST was used to align contigs to IMGT TRBV, TRBD and TRBJ reference genes, and CDR3 was defined according to IMGT. Any clonotype with a frequency above 0.1% was classified as a highly expanded clone. Shannon entropy served as the measure of repertoire diversity, while the Gini coefficient captured V-J evenness. A clonotype was considered public if more than one individual shared it. In-frame beta chains were kept once TCRdb had trimmed the public reads at Q25 with fastp and called clones with MiXCR. Under each unique CDR3 protein, matching rows form one entry showing the most common genes and DNA. TCRdb's processing, not the authors' own work, is the source of the V and J calls. The sample includes about 560,000 distinct CDR3 sequences, with about 16% observed a single time. The ten largest clones capture 12% of the sample.

This sample also belongs to another study, concerning T cells in Graves' hyperthyroidism and ophthalmopathy. Drawing on the second study: A patient counted as having stable Graves' hyperthyroidism if no progression to ophthalmopathy occurred over 18 months of follow-up. The hyperthyroidism patients were between 18 and 65 years old and newly diagnosed, with a disease duration of less than 2 months. The study excluded patients with uncontrolled infections, other autoimmune diseases, pregnancy or lactation. Diagnoses relied on clinical symptoms, serum thyroxine and TRAb, thyroid ultrasound and orbital computed tomography. The TCR CDR3 was subjected to a first round of RT-PCR using the HTBI primer set and the Qiagen OneStep RT-PCR kit. Most expanded thyroid clonotypes (frequency above 0.001) were also detected in blood, suggesting blood repertoires may reflect thyroid immune responses. In cross-validation, a model built on a 13 V-J signature told ophthalmopathy apart from stable hyperthyroidism with over 85% sensitivity and around 83% specificity, and in testing the same model reached 80%/75%. During validation, the model predicted progression to ophthalmopathy a median of approximately 7 months ahead of onset, with more than 55% sensitivity and roughly 75% specificity. To identify distinguishing TCR V-J signatures, a discovery cohort of around 98 patients was used, comprising roughly 45 with Graves' ophthalmopathy and some 60 with stable Graves' hyperthyroidism. Prospective prediction of ophthalmopathy was tested in an independent validation cohort of 18 to 20 hyperthyroidism patients and some 17 patients who later progressed to ophthalmopathy. For training and testing, the approximately 92 patients in the discovery cohort were randomly divided in a 7:3 ratio. Thyroid tissue and blood T-cell repertoires from about six Graves' hyperthyroidism patients were also compared in the study. After blood sampling, hyperthyroidism patients were treated with methimazole at a starting dose of 30 mg daily, and ophthalmopathy patients were treated with high-dose intravenous methylprednisolone. Libraries were constructed in a second round of multiplex PCR, after which size selection and purification were performed. The libraries were sequenced on an Illumina HiSeq2000 using paired-end 100 bp reads. Raw data were processed with SOAPnuke, discarding reads with adapters, uncalled bases, mean Phred below 15, or no exact constant-primer or identifier match. High-quality paired reads were merged with COPE v1.2.5, and unique nucleotide sequences were defined as clonotypes. MiTCR v1.1 was used to align clonotypes to the IMGT TRBV, TRBD and TRBJ reference segments. Analysis was restricted to V-J combinations with a frequency above 0.0001, which covered about 99% of repertoires. A TCS score was defined as the ratio between F50 (clonal expansion) and ExV (chaos), using BLOSUM62-based TCRdist between CDR3 peptides within each V-J. Welch's t-statistics and random forest reduced around 520 V-J features to fewer than 15, which were used in a naive Bayes classifier (R e1071). No statistical method was used to fix the sample size in advance, and group allocation was not hidden from the investigators. TCR Vbeta CDR3 sequencing of some 140 peripheral blood samples (about 45 ophthalmopathy, about 75 hyperthyroidism and roughly 17 progressor patients) is reported in the paper.

This receptor chain uses TRBV20-1 and TRBJ1-1; the D gene identity is not certain. The sequencing here drew on peripheral blood mononuclear cells (PBMCs), taken at new diagnosis, from a patient treated with antithyroid drugs. The receptor was derived from a man younger than 35 with Graves disease. Donor details come from another sample of the same person, matched by shared clones. The nucleotides are TGCAGTGCTAGAGGACCAAAGAACACTGAAGCTTTCTTT. This encodes CSARGPKNTEAFF.